What follows describes a single T cell receptor (beta chain). Its antigen remains undetermined. Base qualities are not provided; no much larger clone lies one nucleotide away. CDR1 SGHRS and CDR2 YFSETQ were looked up in the germline V gene. From its cysteine to its phenylalanine, the CDR3 spans 14 amino acids. The only DNA kept is the CDR3, 42 bases in frame from the first base. Between the V and J ends, shortened by 7 bases and 7 bases respectively, the junction contains 15 bases. These data come from a study of cytomegalovirus exposure and HLA in healthy donors (dated by TCRdb to the late 2010s). Concerning the study at large: The 670 or so repertoires of the first cohort and the approximately 130 validation repertoires were produced on the same platform, according to a later analysis. The study aimed to test whether cataloging public T cell receptors could reveal signatures of past pathogen exposure. A separate validation cohort of roughly 130 different subjects was used in addition to the roughly 640-subject first cohort. To predict cytomegalovirus infection status, the study brought together high-throughput TCR immunosequencing, statistical association of individual TCRs with disease status, and machine learning. Study-wide findings and limitations: In vitro tests confirmed that a few of the cytomegalovirus-associated TCR beta chains recognize cytomegalovirus antigens. The validation cohort had no HLA typing available for a later analysis, so co-occurrence within that cohort was assessed over all 130 or so repertoires. The study gave a list of some 150 TCR beta chains associated with cytomegalovirus. While some public TCRs were present in many individuals, most TCR sequences turned up only very rarely across donors. According to the authors, the approach could potentially be generalized to other disease states and immunological phenotypes. Subsequent analysis determined that TCRs grouped into clusters in the first cohort also showed a tendency toward co-occurrence across the 120 or so validation repertoires, and approximately 94% of cluster scores exceeded 0. The classifier was reported to diagnose cytomegalovirus status with high specificity and sensitivity in both the original cohort and the validation cohort.

The donors belonged to the validation cohort of over a hundred subjects, which was separate from the roughly 700-subject first cohort. Library construction relied on the immunoSEQ multiplex PCR assay. The authors' analysis ran thus. A statistical classification framework was built to diagnose cytomegalovirus status from the catalog of TCR beta chain sequences. TCRdb re-hosts the immuneACCESS table, in-frame sequences only. Its copies lack some clones; in the studies checked, an unresolved V gene accounts for under half of them, and the cause for the rest is not known. The DNA gave D and trimming, while V, J and clone size come from that table. The sample yields 200,000 to 250,000 clones; approximately 87% were counted once. Jointly, the top ten make up roughly 5.7% of the sample.

This sequence originates from a woman between 18 and 30 years old in good health and CMV-seronegative. The chain is made from TRBV5-1 and TRBJ1-6; the D gene is possibly TRBD1, with 6 bases matching. The sequencing sample was made of PBMCs. The bases are TGCGCCAGCTGCCGCGGGACAACCAATTCACCCCTCCACTTT. Its product reads: CASCRGTTNSPLHF.